The sequence of this TCR beta chain was determined in a study of siplizumab effects on memory and regulatory T cells. General study results and limits: Just a small share of alloreactive clones was traced back to unstimulated subsets. Proliferating siplizumab-cultured Tregs lacked confirmed suppressive function.

CDR1 is LNHNV and CDR2 is YYDKDF in the germline V gene (reference sequence). There are 13 residues in the CDR3. Trimming pared 5 bases from V and 7 bases from J, leaving 13 bases between. For every sample, some 9 x 10^4 TCR templates were assayed. Assay used: immunoSEQ multiplex PCR; TCRdb lists only in-frame clones, some missing. Altogether around 94,000 clones are present, 80% to 95% being singletons, with the ten largest covering 0.9% to 1.4%. Regarding this clone: The antigen is not known.

The sequence was collected from a human donor in good health. Sequencing was carried out using CD4+ T cells sorted from blood. The chain uses TRBV15 and TRBJ2-3, with no clear D. The DNA of the CDR3 is TGTGCCACCAGCCCACTGAGCCCGCATACGCAGTATTTT. Translated, it gives CATSPLSPHTQYF.